One sample yielded the 22 T cell receptor beta chains listed below, sequenced in a study of graft-versus-host responses after intestinal transplantation. Clones were sequenced by immunoSEQ multiplex PCR, and TCRdb holds only the in-frame ones, with some missing. The table has around 6,200 clones, about a fifth seen once; the top ten hold around 5.5%. This specimen consisted of alloreactive CD4+ T cells from a mixed lymphocyte reaction culture, obtained before transplantation. As for subset: CFSE-low proliferating T cells sorted from approximately six-day pre-transplant mixed lymphocyte reaction (GvH or HvG direction). Source of these receptors: a human patient who was an organ donor for intestinal transplantation.

CDR3 sequence reads: CASSFIFVNNNEQFF. CDR3 nucleotides: TGTGCCAGCAGTTTCATCTTCGTCAACAACAATGAGCAGTTCTTC. J is TRBJ2-1 and V is TRBV6-6; D unclear. Germline V gives CDR1 MNHNY, CDR2 SVGAGI (reference sequence). The CDR3 contains 15 residues. The V and J ends lost 4 bases and 5 bases respectively, with 15 bases between them.

This clone was seen a few times. The J gene is TRBJ2-1, the V gene TRBV6-1, with a possible D match to TRBD1 (5 bases). The CDR3 runs 17 residues. Trimming pared 2 bases from V and 0 bases from J, leaving 14 bases between. Germline V gene sequence: CDR1 MNHNS, CDR2 SASEGT. The CDR3 DNA reads as TGTGCCAGCAGTGAATTCCTAACAGGTCTCTCCTACAATGAGCAGTTCTTC. Protein: CASSEFLTGLSYNEQFF.

Concerning this clone: Additional DNA sequences in this sample encode the identical CDR3. The chain has TRBV5-5 and TRBJ1-6; 11 bases match TRBD1. With 1 base clipped from V and 9 bases from J, the junction kept 3 bases outside the gene matches. The CDR3 loop spans 15 amino acids. Germline V gives CDR1 SGHKS, CDR2 YYEKEE (reference sequence). CDR3 residues: CASSLWGTGGSPLHF. CDR3 bases: TGTGCCAGCAGCTTGTGGGGGACAGGGGGTTCACCCCTCCACTTT. The full variable domain, completed using reference TRBV5-5 and TRBJ1-6, is DAGVTQSPTHLIKTRGQQVTLRCSPISGHKSVSWYQQVLGQGPQFIFQYYEKEERGRGNFPDRFSARQFPNYSSELNVNALLLGDSALYLCASSLWGTGGSPLHFGNGTRLTVT.

V usage is TRBV7-2 and J usage is TRBJ1-6; 8 bases fit TRBD1. This CDR3 is built from 15 residues. With 7 bases clipped from V and 9 bases from J, the junction kept 11 bases outside the gene matches. Germline V CDR1 and CDR2: SGHTA, FQGNSA. Here the CDR3 reads CASILDRAGGSPLHF. CDR3 coding DNA: TGTGCCAGCATCCTGGACAGGGCCGGCGGTTCACCCCTCCACTTT.

By sample fraction, this clone is medium-sized. The V gene is TRBV5-1, the J gene TRBJ1-2, with a weak D call TRBD1 (5 bases). The CDR3 runs to 13 residues. The germline V gene has CDR1 SGHRS and CDR2 YFSETQ. V was shortened by 4 bases and J by 4 bases, with 11 bases between the two germline ends. CDR3 sequence: CASSRDGTYGYTF. CDR3 DNA sequence: TGCGCCAGCAGCCGGGACGGTACCTATGGCTACACCTTC.

The chain joins TRBV6-1 to TRBJ1-3, with D unclear. Trimming cost V 6 bases and J 1 base, with 4 bases left between them. The V gene's germline CDR1 is MNHNS and CDR2 SASEGT. The CDR3 has 12 residues. This chain's CDR3 is CASRSSGNTIYF. DNA of the CDR3: TGTGCCAGCAGGTCATCTGGAAACACCATATATTTT.

This rearrangement joins TRBV6-1 to TRBJ1-5; TRBD1 matches at 8 bases. This CDR3 has 13 amino acids. CDR1 MNHNS and CDR2 SASEGT come from the germline V gene. The V gene end was trimmed by 6 bases and the J gene end by 6 bases; junction bases not matched to a gene: 4. The CDR3 is CASRITGGQPQHF. DNA of the CDR3: TGTGCCAGCAGGATAACAGGGGGTCAGCCCCAGCATTTT.

A few counts support this clone. The chain joins TRBV5-1 to TRBJ1-5; D unclear. The CDR3 totals 15 residues. Trimming took 0 bases from V and 0 from J, leaving 7 bases between them. The germline gives CDR1 SGHRS, CDR2 YFSETQ. CDR3 DNA: TGCGCCAGCAGCTTGGCCGGGGTTAGCAATCAGCCCCAGCATTTT. Protein sequence: CASSLAGVSNQPQHF.

Points on this clone: One end of the junction does not line up with germline, which may come from a read error. The rearrangement uses TRBV5-1 and TRBJ1-6, with D tentatively TRBD1 (6 bases). In germline, CDR1 is SGHRS, CDR2 YFSETQ. The CDR3 length is 14 residues. CDR3 DNA: TGTGCCAGCAGCTTGCGACAGGATAATTCACCCCTCCACTTT. Translated: CASSLRQDNSPLHF.

This clone was picked up a small number of times. V usage is TRBV6-1 and J usage is TRBJ2-5; no clear D gene. Germline assignment: CDR1 MNHNS and CDR2 SASEGT. The CDR3 is 12 residues long. The germline V and J ends were trimmed by 5 bases and 4 bases, with 8 bases remaining between them. CDR3 protein: CASSSSSETQYF. CDR3 coding DNA: TGTGCCAGCAGTTCGAGCTCAGAGACCCAGTACTTC.

Regarding this clone: This likely reflects a read error, since a far larger clone is one base away. Different DNA sequences within this sample yield the same CDR3. The chain employs TRBV6-5 and TRBJ2-7, with D unresolved. CDR3 length: 14 residues. The germline V gene encodes CDR1 MNHEY and CDR2 SVGAGI. Trimming removed 6 bases at V and 6 bases at J, with 18 bases between. The CDR3: CASRLNRGLGEQYF. The DNA for the CDR3 is TGTGCCAGCAGACTCAACAGAGGTCTGGGCGAGCAGTACTTC.

This clone was recorded a few times. The genes are TRBV7-9 and TRBJ2-7, with D possibly TRBD1 on 6 matching bases. Trimming left V 5 bases short and J 1 base short, with 15 bases between. This CDR3 contains 15 residues. Germline CDR1 SEHNR, CDR2 FQNEAQ (reference sequence). The CDR3 DNA follows: TGTGCCAGCAGCCTTGGGGGCGGTGGGTCCTACGAGCAGTACTTC. It translates to CASSLGGGGSYEQYF.

This chain connects TRBV7-9 to TRBJ1-2; D gene ambiguous. The CDR3 has 13 residues. Trimming took 3 bases from V and 2 from J, leaving 7 bases between them. The germline gives CDR1 SEHNR, CDR2 FQNEAQ (reference sequence). The chain's CDR3 is CASSLWGNYGYTF. CDR3 nucleotides: TGTGCCAGCAGCTTGTGGGGAAACTATGGCTACACCTTC. The full variable domain, completed using reference TRBV7-9 and TRBJ1-2, is DTGVSQNPRHKITKRGQNVTFRCDPISEHNRLYWYRQTLGQGPEFLTYFQNEAQLEKSRLLSDRFSAERPKGSFSTLEIQRTEQGDSAMYLCASSLWGNYGYTFGSGTRLTVV.

This clone was found a few times. The chain recombines TRBV5-1 with TRBJ1-2; D is unresolved. V lost 4 bases and J lost 4, with 26 bases in between. Germline-derived CDR1 and CDR2 are SGHRS and YFSETQ. The CDR3 has 18 amino acids. The CDR3 sequence: CASSPLFVGRLLFYGYTF. The CDR3 bases are TGCGCCAGCAGCCCGCTATTTGTGGGGAGACTTCTTTTCTATGGCTACACCTTC.

The V and J genes are TRBV5-5 and TRBJ2-5, with D maybe TRBD2 (7 bases). V gave up 4 bases and J gave up 3 bases, with 22 bases separating them. The CDR3 loop spans 17 amino acids. Germline loops: CDR1 SGHKS, CDR2 YYEKEE (reference sequence). The CDR3 region has the DNA TGTGCCAGCAGCCTTAGGGGACCGGGGGGCTTCAAAGAGACCCAGTACTTC. Translated, it gives CASSLRGPGGFKETQYF.

V is TRBV25-1 and J is TRBJ2-5; the D gene could be TRBD1 or TRBD2 (5 bases each). The CDR3 contains 14 residues. The V end lost 1 base, the J end lost 2 bases, and 8 bases lay between the germline ends. Germline V gene sequence: CDR1 MGHDK, CDR2 SYGVNS. The CDR3 region has the DNA TGTGCCAGCAGTGAATTCTGGGGGCAAGAGACCCAGTACTTC. Translated, it gives CASSEFWGQETQYF.

The chain links TRBV7-3 to TRBJ1-2; no firm D call. V was cut by 2 bases and J by 7 bases, with 14 bases left in between. Germline assignment: CDR1 SGHTA and CDR2 FQGTGA. CDR3 length equals 14 residues. The DNA for the CDR3 is TGTGCCAGCAGCTTAGCTAGGCAGATGGGTGGCTACACCTTC. This codes for CASSLARQMGGYTF.

This clone qualifies as medium-sized. The rearrangement uses TRBV19 and TRBJ1-3; D is unclear. The V and J ends lost 5 bases and 2 bases respectively, with 10 bases between them. The CDR3 loop spans 14 amino acids. Per germline, CDR1 LNHDA and CDR2 SQIVND (reference sequence). The CDR3 region is CASSQGMAGNTIYF. The CDR3 DNA follows: TGTGCCAGTAGTCAAGGGATGGCTGGAAACACCATATATTTT.

The chain joins TRBV19 to TRBJ1-6; D is ambiguous. CDR3 length: 14 amino acids. The germline V gene encodes CDR1 LNHDA and CDR2 SQIVND (reference sequence). The V gene lost 9 bases and the J gene lost 0 bases, with 9 bases spanning the gap. This CDR3 is CASAGSSYNSPLHF. CDR3 bases: TGTGCCAGCGCGGGTAGCTCCTATAATTCACCCCTCCACTTT.

This clone was found a few times. This chain links TRBV5-1 with TRBJ1-1; 10 nucleotides agree with TRBD1. Trimming at V came to 5 bases and at J to 1 base, leaving 5 bases not matched to a gene. Germline V gene data show CDR1 as SGHRS and CDR2 as YFSETQ. CDR3 length: 15 amino acids. This CDR3 reads CASRPRTGGNTEAFF. The CDR3 DNA follows: TGCGCCAGCAGACCTAGGACAGGGGGGAACACTGAAGCTTTCTTT.

The rearrangement links TRBV6-6 to TRBJ2-5, with a possible D match to TRBD2 (6 bases). Trimming shortened V by 5 bases and J by 6 bases, and 16 bases separated the two germline ends. This CDR3 has 14 residues. Germline lookup yields CDR1 MNHNY and CDR2 SVGAGI (reference sequence). The CDR3 sequence: CASSPRGGFQTQYF. The CDR3 DNA sequence: TGTGCCAGCAGTCCCCGGGGAGGTTTTCAGACCCAGTACTTC.

This clone was detected only a few times. CDR3 sequence (DNA): TGTGCCAGTACAGGGAGCGGAAACACCATATATTTT. Its protein product is CASTGSGNTIYF. The chain has TRBV19 and TRBJ1-3, with a tentative D call TRBD1 (5 bases). Between the trimmed V and J ends, which lost 7 bases and 4 bases, there was a span of 8 bases. The CDR3 loop spans 12 amino acids. Per the germline V gene, CDR1 is LNHDA and CDR2 is SQIVND (reference sequence).